A single sample is the source of the 16 T cell receptor beta chains below, sequenced in a study of metastatic and nonmetastatic thyroid tumors. All patients were treatment-naive before thyroid surgery. Through MiXCR, TCRdb re-clonotyped the PCR reads. The table includes approximately 29,000 clones, 25% to 35% detected once. Sequenced: blood. These receptors were collected from a female donor with papillary thyroid cancer or a benign thyroid nodule (not recorded which). Some clones in this sample may be carry-over from other donors' samples.

This clone was observed many times. The J gene is TRBJ2-2, the V gene TRBV7-6; a possible D gene is TRBD1 (6 bases). Germline V gene sequence: CDR1 SGHVS, CDR2 FNYEAQ. V was trimmed by 5 bases and J by 0 bases, leaving 13 bases between them. CDR3 size: 16 residues. DNA for the CDR3: TGTGCCAGCAGCACCCGGACAGAACCGAACACCGGGGAGCTGTTTTTT. Its translation: CASSTRTEPNTGELFF. The variable domain in full, with the rest retrieved from reference TRBV7-6 and TRBJ2-2, is GAGVSQSPRYKVTKRGQDVALRCDPISGHVSLYWYRQALGQGPEFLTYFNYEAQQDKSGLPNDRFSAERPEGSISTLTIQRTEQRDSAMYRCASSTRTEPNTGELFFGEGSRLTVL.

By share, this clone ranks as medium-sized. The chain uses TRBV18 and TRBJ2-1, with a tentative D call TRBD2 (5 bases). Trimming left V 3 bases short and J 8 bases short, with 17 bases between. The CDR3 has 15 residues. Germline V gene lookup returns CDR1 KGHSH and CDR2 LQKENI. The CDR3 coding sequence is TGTGCCAGCTCACCGTATACATCGGGGTCAGATGAGCAGTTCTTC. This translates into CASSPYTSGSDEQFF.

With respect to this clone: At one end, the junction sequence differs from germline, possibly due to a read error. CDR3 loop: CAGSVWDTRCGANVLTF. The CDR3 DNA follows: TGTGCCGGGAGTGTATGGGACACACGCTGTGGGGCCAACGTCCTGACTTTC. This chain uses TRBV30 with TRBJ2-6; D is perhaps TRBD1 (6 bases). CDR1 is GTSNPN, CDR2 SVGIG, per germline (reference sequence). The CDR3 has 17 amino acids. Using reference TRBV30 and TRBJ2-6 for the parts outside the CDR3, the full variable domain is SQTIHQWPATLVQPVGSPLSLECTVEGTSNPNLYWYRQAAGRGLQLLFYSVGIGQISSEVPQNLSASRPQDRQFILSSKKLLLSDSGFYLCAGSVWDTRCGANVLTFGAGSRLTVL.

This clone has at least ten counts. The J gene is TRBJ2-7, the V gene TRBV29-1; a weak D match, TRBD2 (5 bases). The CDR3 contains 12 residues. The V end lost 7 bases, the J end lost 5 bases, and 15 bases lay between the germline ends. Germline lookup yields CDR1 SQVTM and CDR2 ANQGSEA. The CDR3 sequence is CSANGGRDEQYF. CDR3 sequence (DNA): TGCAGCGCAAACGGAGGTCGAGACGAGCAGTACTTC.

The table lists this clone with a few counts. Germline is not matched at one junction end, which may reflect a read error. This chain uses TRBV12-3 or TRBV12-4 with TRBJ2-3; a weak D match, TRBD2 (5 bases). The CDR3 extends over 12 amino acids. The CDR3 DNA follows: TGTGCCAGCAGTCCCCTCGGACGGGAACCGAATTTT. Translated: CASSPLGREPNF.

About this clone itself: Germline and junction disagree at one end, which may indicate a read error. The rearrangement joins TRBV11-2 to TRBJ2-7; D is unresolved. This CDR3 has 14 residues. Germline V lookup: CDR1 SGHAT, CDR2 FQNNGV. CDR3 sequence (DNA): TGTGACAGCAGCTTAGAGGCTAGTGGATCCCAGCAGTACTTC. Its protein product is CDSSLEASGSQQYF.

This clone was seen many times. CDR3: CASSPLSGRGYNEQFF. CDR3 nucleotides: TGTGCCAGCAGTCCTCTTAGCGGGAGAGGCTACAATGAGCAGTTCTTC. The chain links TRBV6-1 to TRBJ2-1, with 9 bases that match TRBD2. The V gene's germline CDR1 is MNHNS and CDR2 SASEGT. V trimming: 5 bases; J trimming: 3 bases; junction bases outside the gene matches: 8. CDR3 length equals 16 residues.

This clone was detected ten times or more. Additional DNA sequences in this sample encode the identical CDR3. The chain recombines TRBV20-1 with TRBJ1-3; D is uncertain. Trimming pared 5 bases from V and 9 bases from J, leaving 17 bases between. Germline V gives CDR1 DFQATT, CDR2 SNEGSKA (reference sequence). The CDR3 loop spans 13 amino acids. CDR3: CSAPSAGWGTIYF. The DNA for the CDR3 is TGCAGTGCTCCCAGTGCGGGCTGGGGCACCATATATTTT.

The chain joins TRBV20-1 to TRBJ2-5; weak D call: TRBD2 (6 bases). The CDR3 covers 15 residues. V dropped 5 bases and J dropped 0 bases, with 16 bases sitting between them. Germline CDR1 reads DFQATT; CDR2 reads SNEGSKA (reference sequence). The CDR3 here is CSAASGSGNQETQYF. The CDR3 nucleotides read TGCAGTGCTGCCAGTGGTAGCGGAAACCAAGAGACCCAGTACTTC.

This clone was counted many times. This chain uses TRBV20-1 with TRBJ1-5; TRBD1 matches at 7 bases. The CDR3 sequence is 16 residues long. After removal of 6 bases from V and 0 bases from J, the junction contained 11 bases not matched to a gene. CDR1 and CDR2 (germline): DFQATT, SNEGSKA (reference sequence). CDR3 coding DNA: TGCAGTGCCACCATACCGGGACAGATTAGCAATCAGCCCCAGCATTTT. Protein product: CSATIPGQISNQPQHF.

This clone was observed at least ten times. This chain connects TRBV27 to TRBJ1-4; 9 bases are a match to TRBD1. V was clipped by 0 bases and J by 4 bases; unmatched bases: 3. Germline CDR1 is MNHEY and CDR2 is SMNVEV (reference sequence). The CDR3 sequence is 16 residues long. CDR3 DNA: TGTGCCAGCAGTTTATCGGGGACAGGGTTTAATGAAAAACTGTTTTTT. Protein product: CASSLSGTGFNEKLFF.

The rearrangement links TRBV20-1 to TRBJ2-1; TRBD2 is a possible D gene (6 bases). V lost 3 bases and J lost 1, with 13 bases in between. Germline V CDR1 and CDR2: DFQATT, SNEGSKA (reference sequence). The CDR3 loop spans 15 amino acids. In DNA form, the CDR3 reads TGCAGTGCTAGCCCTGGCGGGGTTTCCTACAATGAGCAGTTCTTC. Protein sequence: CSASPGGVSYNEQFF.

This clone has more than one count but fewer than ten. V is TRBV15 and J is TRBJ2-7; D unresolved. Germline CDR1 is LNHNV and CDR2 is YYDKDF (reference sequence). The CDR3 covers 17 residues. V was pared by 4 bases and J by 5 bases, with 24 bases between. The CDR3 here is CATSMVQVAPRVDEQYF. CDR3 sequence (DNA): TGTGCCACCAGCATGGTCCAGGTGGCCCCTCGCGTGGACGAGCAGTACTTC. The whole variable domain, filled in from reference TRBV15 and TRBJ2-7, reads DAMVIQNPRYQVTQFGKPVTLSCSQTLNHNVMYWYQQKSSQAPKLLFHYYDKDFNNEADTPDNFQSRRPNTSFCFLDIRSPGLGDTAMYLCATSMVQVAPRVDEQYFGPGTRLTVT.

In its sample, this clone was seen many times. This sequence joins TRBV12-3 or TRBV12-4 and TRBJ2-7; TRBD2 matches at 8 bases. Trimming removed 6 bases from V and 0 bases from J; junction bases left unmatched: 13. The CDR3 is made up of 17 amino acids. The CDR3 coding sequence is TGTGCCAGCAGACTCGGTGGGACGAGCGGGGGCTCCTACGAGCAGTACTTC. As protein: CASRLGGTSGGSYEQYF.

This clone was seen repeatedly, ten times or more. The chain combines TRBV30 with TRBJ1-6; D unclear. This CDR3 has 15 residues. Germline assignment: CDR1 GTSNPN and CDR2 SVGIG (reference sequence). V gave up 0 bases and J gave up 5 bases, with 11 bases separating them. CDR3 nucleotide sequence: TGTGCCTGGAGTGTAGGACTCCGCGATAATTCACCCCTCCACTTT. Encoded protein: CAWSVGLRDNSPLHF.

This clone occurred many times. The chain has TRBV28 and TRBJ2-3; a weak D match, TRBD2 (5 bases). The CDR3 loop spans 14 amino acids. Germline CDR1 and CDR2: MDHEN and SYDVKM. The germline V and J ends were trimmed by 10 bases and 4 bases, with 18 bases remaining between them. CDR3 sequence reads: CATAAVSRADTQYF. The CDR3 nucleotides are TGTGCCACAGCGGCTGTATCGAGGGCAGATACGCAGTATTTT.